This T cell receptor beta chain was documented in a study of pediatric ulcerative colitis. Sequencing used immunoSEQ multiplex PCR; TCRdb keeps in-frame clones, though not all of them. The sample yields roughly 23,000 clones, roughly two thirds seen once. The rectum was sampled with one to two pinch biopsies at colonoscopy. Details on this clone: The antigen is unknown.

Notes on the study in general: Two patients' blood samples yielded substantially fewer templates.

V shed 10 bases and J 1 base; nucleotides not matched to a gene: 14. Germline V gene lookup returns CDR1 KGHSH and CDR2 LQKENI. This CDR3 contains 16 residues. The sequence came from a boy aged 5 to 17 with severe ulcerative colitis. J is TRBJ2-3 and V is TRBV18, with 7 bases aligning to TRBD1. Sequencing was performed on gut tissue. The CDR3 sequence: CATSRRIGTGTDTQYF. The DNA of the CDR3 is TGTGCCACTTCACGACGTATCGGGACAGGCACAGATACGCAGTATTTT.